This T cell receptor beta chain appears in the sequencing data of a study of shared T cell receptors in the human thymus. The junction had 8 bases not matched to a gene; V was cut back by 3 bases and J by 8 bases. The CDR3 spans 14 residues. Germline assignment: CDR1 SGHDN and CDR2 FVKESK. The protocol was immunoSEQ multiplex PCR, while the TCRdb copy is restricted to in-frame clones and leaves out a portion. Of roughly 710,000 clones listed, approximately 83% are singletons. These data were likewise used in another study, on human thymus T cells. That source notes: Healthy Finnish infants having corrective surgery for congenital heart defects served as donors. Thymus pieces cut out during corrective heart surgery were the tissue that was used.

Specimen: thymocytes. The clonotype was recovered from a girl less than two years old with a congenital heart defect. The gene calls are TRBV14 and TRBJ2-3, with 7 nucleotides matching TRBD2. CDR3 DNA sequence: TGTGCCAGCAGCCAGAGCGGGGCAAGAGTTACGCAGTATTTT. This translates into CASSQSGARVTQYF.